Here is one T cell receptor (beta chain) with its context. Its antigen is not known. Profiled with immunoSEQ multiplex PCR; TCRdb holds only in-frame clones, not every one. The sample carries more than 85,000 clones, approximately 94% recorded once. This specimen comes from a study of cytomegalovirus exposure and HLA in healthy donors. Whole-study results and caveats: TCR clusters originating in the first cohort tended to co-occur in the 100 to 150 validation repertoires, according to a later analysis.

The CDR3 contains 14 residues. The V segment lost 2 bases and the J segment 2 bases; nucleotides outside the gene matches: 1. Germline V gene sequence: CDR1 KGHSH, CDR2 LQKENI. Sequencing was performed on PBMCs. The chain uses TRBV18 and TRBJ2-7, with 9 nucleotides matching TRBD1. This clonotype was sampled from a young woman in good health and CMV-seronegative. The CDR3 reads CASSPRQGAYEQYF. CDR3 coding DNA: TGTGCCAGCTCACCAAGACAGGGGGCCTACGAGCAGTACTTC.